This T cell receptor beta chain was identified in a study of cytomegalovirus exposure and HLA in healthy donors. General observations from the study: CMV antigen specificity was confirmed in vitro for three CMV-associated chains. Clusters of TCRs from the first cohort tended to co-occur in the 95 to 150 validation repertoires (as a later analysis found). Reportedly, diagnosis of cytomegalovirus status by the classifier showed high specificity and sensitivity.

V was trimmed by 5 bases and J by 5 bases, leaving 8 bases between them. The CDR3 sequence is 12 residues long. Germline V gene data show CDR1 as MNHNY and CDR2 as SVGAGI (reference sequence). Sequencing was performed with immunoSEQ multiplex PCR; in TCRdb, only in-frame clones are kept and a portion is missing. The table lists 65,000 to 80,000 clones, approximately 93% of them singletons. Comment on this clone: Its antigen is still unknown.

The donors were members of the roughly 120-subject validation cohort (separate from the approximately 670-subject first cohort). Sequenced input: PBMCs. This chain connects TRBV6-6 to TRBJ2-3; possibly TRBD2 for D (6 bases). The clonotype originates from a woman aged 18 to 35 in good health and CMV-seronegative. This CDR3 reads CASSMGGDTQYF. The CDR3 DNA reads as TGTGCCAGCAGTATGGGGGGAGATACGCAGTATTTT.